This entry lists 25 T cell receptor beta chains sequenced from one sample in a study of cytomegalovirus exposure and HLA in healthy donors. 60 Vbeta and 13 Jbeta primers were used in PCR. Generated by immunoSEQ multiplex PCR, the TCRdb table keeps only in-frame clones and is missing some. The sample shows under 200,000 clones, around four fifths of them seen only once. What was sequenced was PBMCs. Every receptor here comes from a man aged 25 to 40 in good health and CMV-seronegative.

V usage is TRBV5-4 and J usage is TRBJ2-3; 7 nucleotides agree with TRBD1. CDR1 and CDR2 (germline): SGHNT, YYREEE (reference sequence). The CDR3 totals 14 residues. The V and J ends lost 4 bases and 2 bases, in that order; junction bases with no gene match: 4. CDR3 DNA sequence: TGTGCCAGCAGCCCTGGACAGGTCACAGATACGCAGTATTTT. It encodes CASSPGQVTDTQYF.

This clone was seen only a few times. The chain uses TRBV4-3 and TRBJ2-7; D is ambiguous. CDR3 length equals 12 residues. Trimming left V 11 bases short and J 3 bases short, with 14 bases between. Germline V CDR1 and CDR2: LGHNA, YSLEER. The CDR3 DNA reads TGCGCCTCCCCCGCGGATGACTACGAGCAGTACTTC. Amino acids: CASPADDYEQYF.

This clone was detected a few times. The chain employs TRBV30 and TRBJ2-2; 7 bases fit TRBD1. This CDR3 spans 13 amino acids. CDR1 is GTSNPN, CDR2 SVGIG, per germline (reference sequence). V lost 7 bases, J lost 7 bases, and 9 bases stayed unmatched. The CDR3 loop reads CASLSGTVGELFF. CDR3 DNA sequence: TGTGCCTCCCTATCCGGGACAGTCGGGGAGCTGTTTTTT.

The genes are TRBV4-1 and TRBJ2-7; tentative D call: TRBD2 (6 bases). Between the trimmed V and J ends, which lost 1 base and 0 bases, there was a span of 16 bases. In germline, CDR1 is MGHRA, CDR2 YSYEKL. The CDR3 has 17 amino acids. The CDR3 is CASSQGSSDEFSYEQYF. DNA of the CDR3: TGCGCCAGCAGCCAAGGTTCTAGCGACGAATTCTCCTACGAGCAGTACTTC.

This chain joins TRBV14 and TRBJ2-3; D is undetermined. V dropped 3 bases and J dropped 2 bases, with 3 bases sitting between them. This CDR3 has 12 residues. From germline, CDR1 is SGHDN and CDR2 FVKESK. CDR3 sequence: CASSHLTDTQYF. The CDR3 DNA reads TGTGCCAGCAGCCACCTCACAGATACGCAGTATTTT.

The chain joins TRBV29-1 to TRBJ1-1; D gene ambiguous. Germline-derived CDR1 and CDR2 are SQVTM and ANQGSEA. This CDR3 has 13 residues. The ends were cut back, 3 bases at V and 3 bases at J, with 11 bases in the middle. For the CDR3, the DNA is TGCAGCGTTGATGGTCAGGACTACACTGAAGCTTTCTTT. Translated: CSVDGQDYTEAFF. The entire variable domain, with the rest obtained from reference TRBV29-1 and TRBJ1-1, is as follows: SAVISQKPSRDICQRGTSLTIQCQVDSQVTMMFWYRQQPGQSLTLIATANQGSEATYESGFVIDKFPISRPNLTFSTLTVSNMSPEDSSIYLCSVDGQDYTEAFFGQGTRLTVV.

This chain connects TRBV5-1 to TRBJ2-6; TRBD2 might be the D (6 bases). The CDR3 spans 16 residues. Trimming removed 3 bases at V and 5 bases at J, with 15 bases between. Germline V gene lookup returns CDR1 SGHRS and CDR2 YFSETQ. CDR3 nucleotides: TGCGCCAGCAGCTCATTGACGGGGGTCTGGGCCAACGTCCTGACTTTC. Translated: CASSSLTGVWANVLTF. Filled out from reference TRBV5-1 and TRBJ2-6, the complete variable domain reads KAGVTQTPRYLIKTRGQQVTLSCSPISGHRSVSWYQQTPGQGLQFLFEYFSETQRNKGNFPGRFSGRQFSNSRSEMNVSTLELGDSALYLCASSSLTGVWANVLTFGAGSRLTVL.

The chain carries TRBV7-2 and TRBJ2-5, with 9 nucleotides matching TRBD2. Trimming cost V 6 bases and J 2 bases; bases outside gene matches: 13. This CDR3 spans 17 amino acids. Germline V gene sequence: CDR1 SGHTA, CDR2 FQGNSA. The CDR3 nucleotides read TGTGCCAGCAGAATGGGTTCGGGCGGGGGGGATCAAGAGACCCAGTACTTC. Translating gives CASRMGSGGGDQETQYF.

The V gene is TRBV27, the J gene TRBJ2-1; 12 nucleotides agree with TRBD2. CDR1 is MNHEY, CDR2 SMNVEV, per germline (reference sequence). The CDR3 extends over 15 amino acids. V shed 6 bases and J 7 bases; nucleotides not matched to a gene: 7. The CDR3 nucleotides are TGTGCCAGCAGCCAAGGACTAGCGGGACGGAATGAGCAGTTCTTC. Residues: CASSQGLAGRNEQFF.

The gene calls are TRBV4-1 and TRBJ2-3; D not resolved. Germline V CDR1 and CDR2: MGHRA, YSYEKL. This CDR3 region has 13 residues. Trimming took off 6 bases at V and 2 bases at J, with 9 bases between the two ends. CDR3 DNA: TGCGCCAGCAGAAGTAGCCCCACAGATACGCAGTATTTT. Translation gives CASRSSPTDTQYF.

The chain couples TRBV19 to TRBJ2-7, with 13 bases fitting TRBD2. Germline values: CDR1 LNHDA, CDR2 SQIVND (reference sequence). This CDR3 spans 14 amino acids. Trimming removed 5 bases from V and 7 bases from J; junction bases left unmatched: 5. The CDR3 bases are TGTGCCAGTAGTGGACTAGCGGGAGTTGGGGAGCAGTACTTC. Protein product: CASSGLAGVGEQYF.

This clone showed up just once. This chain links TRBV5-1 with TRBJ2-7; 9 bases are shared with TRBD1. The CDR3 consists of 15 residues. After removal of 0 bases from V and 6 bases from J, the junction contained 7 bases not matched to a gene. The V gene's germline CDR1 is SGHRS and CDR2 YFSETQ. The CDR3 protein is CASSLAVQGAFEQYF. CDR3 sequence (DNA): TGCGCCAGCAGCTTGGCCGTACAGGGGGCTTTCGAGCAGTACTTC.

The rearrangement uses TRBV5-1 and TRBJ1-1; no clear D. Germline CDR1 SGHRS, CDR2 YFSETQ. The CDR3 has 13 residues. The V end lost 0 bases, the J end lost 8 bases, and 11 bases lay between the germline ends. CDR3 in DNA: TGCGCCAGCAGCTTGGACAGCCAGAGCGAAGCTTTCTTT. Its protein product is CASSLDSQSEAFF.

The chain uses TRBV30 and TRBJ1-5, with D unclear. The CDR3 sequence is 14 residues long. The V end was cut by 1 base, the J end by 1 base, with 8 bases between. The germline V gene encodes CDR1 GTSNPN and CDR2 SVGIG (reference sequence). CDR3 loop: CAWSDGRSNQPQHF. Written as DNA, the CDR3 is TGTGCCTGGAGTGACGGGAGAAGCAATCAGCCCCAGCATTTT.

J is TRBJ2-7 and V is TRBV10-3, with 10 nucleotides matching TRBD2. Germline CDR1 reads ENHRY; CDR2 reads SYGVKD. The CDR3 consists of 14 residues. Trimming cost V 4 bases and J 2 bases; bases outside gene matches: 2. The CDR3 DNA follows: TGTGCCATCAGTGGGACTAGCGGAACCTACGAGCAGTACTTC. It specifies CAISGTSGTYEQYF.

DNA for the CDR3: TGTGCCTGGAGGAGGACAGGGGGAACCGGGGAGCTGTTTTTT. This encodes CAWRRTGGTGELFF. The chain uses TRBV30 and TRBJ2-2; 10 positions agree with TRBD1. Germline V gene sequence: CDR1 GTSNPN, CDR2 SVGIG (reference sequence). This CDR3 comprises 14 residues. Unmatched junction bases numbered 3, after V lost 3 bases and J lost 5 bases.

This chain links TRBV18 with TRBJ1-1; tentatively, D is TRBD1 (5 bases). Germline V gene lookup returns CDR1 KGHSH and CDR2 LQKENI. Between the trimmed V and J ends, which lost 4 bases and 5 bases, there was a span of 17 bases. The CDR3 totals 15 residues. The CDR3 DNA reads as TGTGCCAGCTCACTCGACAGTACCGGGTGGACTGAAGCTTTCTTT. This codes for CASSLDSTGWTEAFF.

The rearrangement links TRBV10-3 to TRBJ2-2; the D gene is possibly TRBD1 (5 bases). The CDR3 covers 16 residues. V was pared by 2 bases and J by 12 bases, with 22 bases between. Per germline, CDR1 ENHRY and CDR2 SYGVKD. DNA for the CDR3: TGTGCCATCAGTGAGCGTAGAGGCAGGGTTAGCACGAAGCTGTTTTTT. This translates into CAISERRGRVSTKLFF.

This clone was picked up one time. The CDR3 bases are TGTGCCAGTAGTAGACAGGGAATATCTGAAGCTTTCTTT. It encodes CASSRQGISEAFF. The V and J genes are TRBV19 and TRBJ1-1; 7 nucleotides align to TRBD1. After removal of 4 bases from V and 6 bases from J, the junction contained 5 bases not matched to a gene. This CDR3 is 13 amino acids long. Germline V gene lookup returns CDR1 LNHDA and CDR2 SQIVND (reference sequence). Using reference TRBV19 and TRBJ1-1 for the parts outside the CDR3, the full variable domain is DGGITQSPKYLFRKEGQNVTLSCEQNLNHDAMYWYRQDPGQGLRLIYYSQIVNDFQKGDIAEGYSVSREKKESFPLTVTSAQKNPTAFYLCASSRQGISEAFFGQGTRLTVV.

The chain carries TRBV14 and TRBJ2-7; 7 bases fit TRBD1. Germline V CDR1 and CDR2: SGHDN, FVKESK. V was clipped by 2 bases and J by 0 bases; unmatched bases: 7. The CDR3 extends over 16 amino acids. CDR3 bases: TGTGCCAGCAGCCAATTAGGACAGGTCCCCTCCTACGAGCAGTACTTC. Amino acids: CASSQLGQVPSYEQYF.

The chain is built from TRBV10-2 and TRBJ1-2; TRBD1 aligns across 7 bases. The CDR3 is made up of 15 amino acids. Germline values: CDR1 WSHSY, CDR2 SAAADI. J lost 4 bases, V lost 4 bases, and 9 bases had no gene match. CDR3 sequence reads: CASSGYGRGAYGYTF. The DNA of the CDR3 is TGCGCCAGCAGTGGATATGGCAGGGGGGCCTATGGCTACACCTTC.

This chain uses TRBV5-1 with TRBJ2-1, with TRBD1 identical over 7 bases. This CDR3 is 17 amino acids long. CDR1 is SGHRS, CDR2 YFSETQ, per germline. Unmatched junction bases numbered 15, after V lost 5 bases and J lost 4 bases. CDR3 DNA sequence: TGCGCCAGCAGGGACCCCCCGGACAGGAAAATTTACAATGAGCAGTTCTTC. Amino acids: CASRDPPDRKIYNEQFF.

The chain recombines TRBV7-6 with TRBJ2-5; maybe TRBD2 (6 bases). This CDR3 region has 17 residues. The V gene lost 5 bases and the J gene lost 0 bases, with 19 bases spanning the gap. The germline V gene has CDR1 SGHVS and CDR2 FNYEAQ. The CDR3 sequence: CASSPGAAGGNQETQYF. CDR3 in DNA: TGTGCCAGCAGCCCTGGAGCGGCCGGGGGAAACCAAGAGACCCAGTACTTC. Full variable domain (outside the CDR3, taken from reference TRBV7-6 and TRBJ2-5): GAGVSQSPRYKVTKRGQDVALRCDPISGHVSLYWYRQALGQGPEFLTYFNYEAQQDKSGLPNDRFSAERPEGSISTLTIQRTEQRDSAMYRCASSPGAAGGNQETQYFGPGTRLLVL.

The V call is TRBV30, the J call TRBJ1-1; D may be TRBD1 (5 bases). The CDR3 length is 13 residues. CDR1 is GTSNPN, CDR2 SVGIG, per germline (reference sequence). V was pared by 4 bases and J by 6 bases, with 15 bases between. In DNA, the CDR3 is TGTGCCTGGATCCCATGGGGCGACGCTGAAGCTTTCTTT. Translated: CAWIPWGDAEAFF. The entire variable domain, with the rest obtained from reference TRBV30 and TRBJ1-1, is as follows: SQTIHQWPATLVQPVGSPLSLECTVEGTSNPNLYWYRQAAGRGLQLLFYSVGIGQISSEVPQNLSASRPQDRQFILSSKKLLLSDSGFYLCAWIPWGDAEAFFGQGTRLTVV.

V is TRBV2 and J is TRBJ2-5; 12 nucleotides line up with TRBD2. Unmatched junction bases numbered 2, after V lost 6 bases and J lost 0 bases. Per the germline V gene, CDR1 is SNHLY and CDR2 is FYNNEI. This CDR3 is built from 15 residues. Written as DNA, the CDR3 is TGTGCCAGCAGGGGGACTAGCGGGTACCAAGAGACCCAGTACTTC. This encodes CASRGTSGYQETQYF.